This T cell receptor (beta chain) was obtained from a study of radiotherapy plus CTLA-4 blockade in lung cancer. The table came from immunoSEQ multiplex PCR; TCRdb's copy has only in-frame clones and leaves some out. Here the sample spans around 37,000 clones, 70% to 80% being singletons. Germline CDR1 and CDR2: SGHRS and YFSETQ. Trimming removed 3 bases from V and 3 bases from J, with 24 bases in between. This CDR3 has 19 residues. This clone was seen just once. The receptor was derived from a human donor with non-small cell lung cancer that progressed on radiotherapy plus ipilimumab. The sample consisted of peripheral blood, taken from a patient treated with radiotherapy plus ipilimumab. The J gene is TRBJ2-2, the V gene TRBV5-1, with D possibly TRBD2 on 7 matching bases. CDR3 amino acids: CASSSPPSRRGADTGELFF. As DNA, the CDR3 is TGCGCCAGCAGCTCGCCGCCCTCCCGACGGGGGGCCGACACCGGGGAGCTGTTTTTT.